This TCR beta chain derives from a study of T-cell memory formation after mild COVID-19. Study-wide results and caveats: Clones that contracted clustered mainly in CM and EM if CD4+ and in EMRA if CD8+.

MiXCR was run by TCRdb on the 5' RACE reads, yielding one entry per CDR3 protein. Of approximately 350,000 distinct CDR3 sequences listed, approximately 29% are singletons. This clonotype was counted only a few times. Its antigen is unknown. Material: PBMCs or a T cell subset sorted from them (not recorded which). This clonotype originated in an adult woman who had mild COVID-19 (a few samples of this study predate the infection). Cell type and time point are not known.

The CDR3 bases are TGTGCCAGCAGTCGACAGGGGGGCTCCAAAAACATTCAGTACTTC. Its translation is CASSRQGGSKNIQYF. The chain uses TRBV11-3 and TRBJ2-4, with TRBD1 identical over 9 bases. The trim removed 6 bases at V and 2 bases at J, leaving 5 bases unmatched. CDR3 length: 15 residues. CDR1 and CDR2 (germline): SGHNT, YENEEA.